These 16 T cell receptor beta chains were sequenced from one sample in a study of cytomegalovirus exposure and HLA in healthy donors. The PCR contained 60 Vbeta and 13 Jbeta primers. The protocol was immunoSEQ multiplex PCR, while the TCRdb copy is restricted to in-frame clones and leaves out a portion. Of about 150,000 clones listed, over 75% are singletons. Sample: PBMCs. The receptors stem from a man aged 25-40 years in good health and CMV-seropositive.

The chain links TRBV30 to TRBJ2-4; D may be TRBD2 (7 bases). CDR1 and CDR2 (germline): GTSNPN, SVGIG (reference sequence). The CDR3 runs 16 residues. The V and J ends lost 0 bases and 2 bases respectively, with 14 bases between them. CDR3 DNA: TGTGCCTGGAGTGTACGGGGGGCTGGTACCAAAAACATTCAGTACTTC. It translates to CAWSVRGAGTKNIQYF.

The CDR3 sequence: CSVGPGGEKLFF. The CDR3 DNA sequence: TGCAGCGTGGGACCCGGGGGAGAAAAACTGTTTTTT. The rearrangement links TRBV29-1 to TRBJ1-4; TRBD1 might be the D (5 bases). Germline values: CDR1 SQVTM, CDR2 ANQGSEA. CDR3 size: 12 residues. Between the trimmed V and J ends, which lost 6 bases and 8 bases, there was a span of 13 bases.

The chain's CDR3 is CASSPRPSAVDEQFF. DNA of the CDR3: TGTGCCAGCAGCCCGAGACCCTCGGCGGTAGATGAGCAGTTCTTC. The chain combines TRBV6-5 with TRBJ2-1; no clear D. The CDR3 contains 15 residues. Germline-derived CDR1 and CDR2 are MNHEY and SVGAGI. Trimming removed 6 bases from V and 8 bases from J, with 20 bases in between.

J is TRBJ1-1 and V is TRBV6-1; D not certain. The CDR3 has 16 residues. Trimming pared 1 base from V and 4 bases from J, leaving 16 bases between. CDR1 and CDR2 from the germline V gene are MNHNS and SASEGT. CDR3 coding DNA: TGTGCCAGCAGTGAAGGCGGTTGGGTTTTGGGCACTGAAGCTTTCTTT. It encodes CASSEGGWVLGTEAFF.

This clone was seen only once. The chain carries TRBV7-9 and TRBJ2-3; the match to TRBD2 covers 8 bases. V was pared by 4 bases and J by 4 bases, with 4 bases of the junction left unmatched. The CDR3 sequence is 14 residues long. Germline CDR1 and CDR2: SEHNR and FQNEAQ (reference sequence). The CDR3: CASSSGLASDTQYF. The CDR3 coding sequence is TGTGCCAGCAGCTCAGGACTAGCTTCAGATACGCAGTATTTT.

This clone was seen more than once but under ten times. CDR3 bases: TGTGCCAGCAGCCAGGGACTTAGATACAATGAGCAGTTCTTC. Translation: CASSQGLRYNEQFF. The V gene is TRBV5-6, the J gene TRBJ2-1; D is perhaps TRBD2 (6 bases). CDR3 length: 14 residues. Between the trimmed V and J ends, which lost 4 bases and 4 bases, there was a span of 12 bases. Per germline, CDR1 SGHDT and CDR2 YYEEEE.

V is TRBV5-4 and J is TRBJ2-7; tentatively, D is TRBD1 (6 bases). The CDR3 contains 15 residues. V was clipped by 5 bases and J by 2 bases, with 17 bases between them. Germline V gene sequence: CDR1 SGHNT, CDR2 YYREEE (reference sequence). CDR3 region: CASSGGGWGTYEQYF. The DNA of the CDR3 is TGTGCCAGCAGTGGGGGCGGGTGGGGGACCTACGAGCAGTACTTC.

The chain uses TRBV29-1 and TRBJ2-2; 10 bases are a match to TRBD1. The CDR3 has 15 amino acids. Unmatched junction bases numbered 9, after V lost 4 bases and J lost 7 bases. Germline values: CDR1 SQVTM, CDR2 ANQGSEA. CDR3 nucleotide sequence: TGCAGCGTTGCGGGGACAGGGGTTGATCACGGGGAGCTGTTTTTT. Residues: CSVAGTGVDHGELFF.

The gene calls are TRBV30 and TRBJ2-5, with 7 bases matching TRBD2. Germline V gene sequence: CDR1 GTSNPN, CDR2 SVGIG (reference sequence). Losses at the gene ends were 3 bases for V and 3 bases for J; bases not matched to a gene: 1. The CDR3 is 12 amino acids. CDR3 loop: CAWSGGKETQYF. The CDR3 DNA reads TGTGCCTGGAGCGGGGGGAAAGAGACCCAGTACTTC.

The CDR3 is CAWSAQGPYEQYF. Here the CDR3 DNA reads TGTGCCTGGAGTGCCCAGGGGCCCTACGAGCAGTACTTC. This sequence joins TRBV30 and TRBJ2-7; perhaps TRBD1 as D (6 bases). Trimming shortened V by 1 base and J by 2 bases, and 9 bases separated the two germline ends. The CDR3 totals 13 residues. Germline V CDR1 and CDR2: GTSNPN, SVGIG (reference sequence).

The rearrangement links TRBV27 to TRBJ1-4; TRBD1 matches at 11 bases. Looked up from germline, CDR1 is MNHEY and CDR2 is SMNVEV (reference sequence). The CDR3 consists of 16 residues. Trimming took 5 bases from V and 4 from J; bases not matched to a gene: 6. CDR3 residues: CASSTGTGGFNEKLFF. As DNA, the CDR3 is TGTGCCAGCAGTACCGGGACAGGGGGTTTTAATGAAAAACTGTTTTTT.

The J gene is TRBJ2-3, the V gene TRBV5-4, with 8 positions matching TRBD2. V trimming: 0 bases; J trimming: 0 bases; junction bases outside the gene matches: 3. The CDR3 length is 16 residues. Germline V gene sequence: CDR1 SGHNT, CDR2 YYREEE (reference sequence). The CDR3 DNA reads as TGTGCCAGCAGCTTGGTTCGCGGGGGGAGCACAGATACGCAGTATTTT. Its protein is CASSLVRGGSTDTQYF. The full variable domain, with the rest looked up from reference TRBV5-4 and TRBJ2-3, is ETGVTQSPTHLIKTRGQQVTLRCSSQSGHNTVSWYQQALGQGPQFIFQYYREEENGRGNFPPRFSGLQFPNYSSELNVNALELDDSALYLCASSLVRGGSTDTQYFGPGTRLTVL.

The chain joins TRBV28 to TRBJ2-7; D is unclear. Germline V CDR1 and CDR2: MDHEN, SYDVKM. The CDR3 loop spans 14 amino acids. Between the trimmed V and J ends, which lost 3 bases and 5 bases, there was a span of 14 bases. Here the CDR3 DNA reads TGTGCCAGCAGTTTGTCAGGTTGGATGGACGAGCAGTACTTC. It encodes CASSLSGWMDEQYF.

This chain joins TRBV18 and TRBJ1-2; TRBD1 aligns across 7 bases. CDR3 length equals 14 residues. Germline CDR1 is KGHSH and CDR2 is LQKENI. V shed 3 bases, J shed 2 bases, and the junction held 3 bases outside the gene matches. The CDR3 bases are TGTGCCAGCTCACCGGGACAGATAAACTATGGCTACACCTTC. It translates to CASSPGQINYGYTF.

This clone was seen just once. The V and J genes are TRBV29-1 and TRBJ1-1, with D perhaps matching TRBD1 (5 bases). The CDR3 consists of 11 residues. The germline gives CDR1 SQVTM, CDR2 ANQGSEA. V was shortened by 4 bases and J by 7 bases, with 10 bases between the two germline ends. CDR3 residues: CSVARVFEAFF. CDR3 coding DNA: TGCAGCGTTGCCAGGGTTTTTGAAGCTTTCTTT.

V and J are TRBV4-2 and TRBJ2-3; the D gene is possibly TRBD2 (5 bases). Germline CDR1 LGHNA, CDR2 YNFKEQ. The CDR3 extends over 16 amino acids. The V end was cut by 1 base, the J end by 0 bases, with 11 bases between. The CDR3 reads CASSQGFSESTDTQYF. The CDR3 DNA reads as TGTGCCAGCAGCCAAGGGTTTAGCGAGAGCACAGATACGCAGTATTTT.